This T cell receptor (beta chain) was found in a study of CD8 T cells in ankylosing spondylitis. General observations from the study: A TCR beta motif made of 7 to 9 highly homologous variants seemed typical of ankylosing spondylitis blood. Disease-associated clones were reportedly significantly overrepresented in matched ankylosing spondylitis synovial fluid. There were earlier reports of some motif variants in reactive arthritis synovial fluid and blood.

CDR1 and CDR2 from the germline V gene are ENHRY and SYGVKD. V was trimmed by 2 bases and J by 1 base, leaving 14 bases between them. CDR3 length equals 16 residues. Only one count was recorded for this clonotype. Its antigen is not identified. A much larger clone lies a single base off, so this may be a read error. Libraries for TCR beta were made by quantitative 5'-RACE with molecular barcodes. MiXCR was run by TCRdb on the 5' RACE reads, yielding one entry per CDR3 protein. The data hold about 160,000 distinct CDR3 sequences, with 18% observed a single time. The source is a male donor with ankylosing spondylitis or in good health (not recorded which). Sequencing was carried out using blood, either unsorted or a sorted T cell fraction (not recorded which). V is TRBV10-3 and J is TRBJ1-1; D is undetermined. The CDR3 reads CAISEAVLVSNTEAFF. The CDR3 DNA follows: TGTGCCATCAGTGAGGCAGTTTTGGTATCGAACACTGAAGCTTTCTTT.